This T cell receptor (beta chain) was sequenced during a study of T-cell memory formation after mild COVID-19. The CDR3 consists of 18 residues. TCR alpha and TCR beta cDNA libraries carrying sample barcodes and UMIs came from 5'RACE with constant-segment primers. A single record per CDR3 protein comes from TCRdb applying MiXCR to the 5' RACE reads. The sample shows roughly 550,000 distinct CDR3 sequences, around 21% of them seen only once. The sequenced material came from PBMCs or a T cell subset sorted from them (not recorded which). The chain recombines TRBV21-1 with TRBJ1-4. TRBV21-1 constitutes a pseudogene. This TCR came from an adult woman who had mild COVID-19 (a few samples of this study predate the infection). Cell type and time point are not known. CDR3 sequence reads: CASSRAGLPKSSNEKLFF. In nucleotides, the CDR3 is TGTGCCAGCAGCAGAGCGGGACTTCCCAAATCCAGTAATGAAAAACTGTTTTTT.